Below are 12 T cell receptor beta chains sequenced from a single sample in a study of cytomegalovirus exposure and HLA in healthy donors. In the PCR, 60 Vbeta and 13 Jbeta primers were used. Generated by immunoSEQ multiplex PCR, the TCRdb table keeps only in-frame clones and is missing some. The sample lists over 150,000 clones, over 75% occurring once. The sample comprised PBMCs. The receptors derive from a woman between 45 and 65 years old in good health and CMV-seropositive.

V usage is TRBV19 and J usage is TRBJ2-1; 11 bases are shared with TRBD2. V was clipped by 5 bases and J by 1 base; unmatched bases: 4. This CDR3 region has 16 residues. In germline, CDR1 is LNHDA, CDR2 SQIVND (reference sequence). CDR3 protein: CASSPRTSGSYNEQFF. The CDR3 DNA reads as TGTGCCAGTAGTCCGCGGACTAGCGGGTCCTACAATGAGCAGTTCTTC.

The sample holds one count of this clone. This is likely an artifact of a read error, given a far larger clone one base away. CDR3 residues: CASSWEWTLNYGYTF. The CDR3 DNA reads TGTGCCAGCAGCTGGGAATGGACACTCAACTATGGCTACACCTTC. This chain connects TRBV13 to TRBJ1-2; possibly TRBD1 for D (5 bases). V lost 4 bases to trimming and J lost 2 bases, with 14 bases between them. Germline V gene lookup returns CDR1 PRHDT and CDR2 FYEKMQ (reference sequence). The length of the CDR3 is 15 residues.

This chain uses TRBV12-5 with TRBJ1-1, with a possible D match to TRBD1 (5 bases). V was trimmed by 0 bases and J by 4 bases, leaving 18 bases between them. The CDR3 is made up of 17 amino acids. The germline gives CDR1 LGHNT, CDR2 FRNRAP. Here the CDR3 DNA reads TGTGCTAGTGGTTTGGTAAAAGGGGCCGCGGGGGTCACTGAAGCTTTCTTT. It specifies CASGLVKGAAGVTEAFF.

The chain recombines TRBV7-8 with TRBJ1-5, with D unresolved. The CDR3 is 15 amino acids. The V end lost 2 bases, the J end lost 0 bases, and 8 bases lay between the germline ends. Germline assignment: CDR1 SGHVS and CDR2 FQNEAQ. In nucleotides, the CDR3 is TGTGCCAGCAGCTTAAACATTCATAGCAATCAGCCCCAGCATTTT. As protein: CASSLNIHSNQPQHF.

The rearrangement uses TRBV25-1 and TRBJ2-1, with a weak D call TRBD2 (6 bases). Germline assignment: CDR1 MGHDK and CDR2 SYGVNS. The length of the CDR3 is 13 residues. Trimming cost V 8 bases and J 5 bases, with 13 bases left between them. This CDR3 is CASGRDWNNEQFF. CDR3 bases: TGTGCCAGCGGCCGGGACTGGAACAATGAGCAGTTCTTC.

Comments on this clone: The germline gene is not matched at one end of the junction; a read error may be the cause. The chain employs TRBV7-7 and TRBJ1-1; D not certain. This CDR3 is built from 13 residues. CDR1 and CDR2 from the germline V gene are SSHAT and FNYEAQ (reference sequence). DNA of the CDR3: TGTGCTAGCAGCTTATCCCAAAACACTGAAGCTTTCTTT. It encodes CASSLSQNTEAFF. The full variable domain, in which reference TRBV7-7 and TRBJ1-1 provide the parts outside the CDR3, is GAGVSQSPRYKVTKRGQDVTLRCDPISSHATLYWYQQALGQGPEFLTYFNYEAQPDKSGLPSDRFSAERPEGSISTLTIQRTEQRDSAMYRCASSLSQNTEAFFGQGTRLTVV.

This clone was counted once. J is TRBJ2-1 and V is TRBV5-1; 9 bases are a match to TRBD2. Germline lookup yields CDR1 SGHRS and CDR2 YFSETQ. V lost 4 bases and J lost 8; bases outside the gene matches: 4. CDR3 length equals 13 residues. The CDR3 DNA reads TGCGCCAGCAGCCCGAGACTAGCGGATGAGCAGTTCTTC. Translating it yields CASSPRLADEQFF.

The CDR3 sequence: CASSLSGGARIWGYTF. CDR3 DNA: TGTGCCAGCAGTTTATCAGGCGGAGCCCGGATATGGGGCTACACCTTC. V gene TRBV27 combines with J gene TRBJ1-2; D unclear. The germline V gene encodes CDR1 MNHEY and CDR2 SMNVEV (reference sequence). V was cut by 0 bases and J by 8 bases, with 19 bases left in between. The CDR3 is made up of 16 amino acids.

This clone was seen once. The chain employs TRBV19 and TRBJ2-7, with TRBD1 matching over 8 bases. CDR3 size: 12 residues. In germline, CDR1 is LNHDA, CDR2 SQIVND (reference sequence). Trimming at V came to 5 bases and at J to 8 bases, leaving 5 bases not matched to a gene. Here the CDR3 reads CASSSRQGKQYF. The CDR3 DNA sequence: TGTGCCAGTAGTTCTCGACAGGGGAAGCAGTACTTC.

V gene TRBV11-2 combines with J gene TRBJ2-5; 9 nucleotides agree with TRBD2. The J call is in doubt because the DNA end fits TRBJ2-7 better. Looked up from germline, CDR1 is SGHAT and CDR2 is FQNNGV. The CDR3 sequence is 16 residues long. CDR3 amino acids: CASSLGGASGAYEQYF. DNA for the CDR3: TGTGCCAGCAGCTTAGGGGGAGCTAGCGGGGCGTACGAGCAGTACTTC.

The chain links TRBV4-2 to TRBJ2-5, with 10 bases lining up with TRBD2. The CDR3 has 15 amino acids. After removal of 1 base from V and 6 bases from J, the junction contained 5 bases not matched to a gene. Germline V lookup: CDR1 LGHNA, CDR2 YNFKEQ. CDR3 sequence reads: CASSQVSGGAKTQYF. CDR3 nucleotide sequence: TGTGCCAGCAGCCAAGTCAGCGGGGGGGCAAAGACCCAGTACTTC.

This chain connects TRBV27 to TRBJ1-6; D gene uncertain. The germline V and J ends were trimmed by 3 bases and 13 bases, with 13 bases remaining between them. Germline lookup yields CDR1 MNHEY and CDR2 SMNVEV (reference sequence). This CDR3 spans 13 amino acids. The CDR3 here is CASSFSPVVPLHF. The CDR3 DNA is TGTGCCAGCAGTTTCTCCCCGGTTGTGCCCCTCCACTTT.